The present T cell receptor (beta chain) was sequenced within a study of T cell changes during pregnancy in multiple sclerosis. Profiled with immunoSEQ multiplex PCR; TCRdb holds only in-frame clones, not every one. The sample lists about 85,000 clones, about nine tenths occurring once. CDR1 and CDR2 from the germline V gene are LNHDA and SQIVND (reference sequence). After removal of 6 bases from V and 8 bases from J, the junction contained 7 bases not matched to a gene. The CDR3 has 14 amino acids. Only a few counts were recorded for this clone. Material: peripheral blood, obtained in the first trimester of pregnancy. This TCR came from a female donor with multiple sclerosis, enrolled in a pregnancy study. The gene calls are TRBV19 and TRBJ1-4, with 9 nucleotides matching TRBD1. CDR3 sequence: CASRLTGGQEKLFF. The CDR3 DNA sequence: TGTGCCAGTAGACTGACAGGGGGTCAGGAAAAACTGTTTTTT.